This T cell receptor (beta chain) originates from a study of blood T cell repertoires in COVID-19 (dated by TCRdb to about 2020). Context from the whole study: Samples covering the acute and convalescent phases of COVID-19 were provided by collaborators in the United States, Italy and Spain. The prospective study material was composed of cDNA or gDNA derived from T cells, B-cell-depleted T cells, or PBMCs. The dataset comprised deeply sampled blood TCRbeta repertoires from subjects exposed to, actively infected with, or recovered from COVID-19. The repertoires were made available in a free public database intended to serve as a resource for research on the immune response to SARS-CoV-2. The samples were drawn from the first 160 participants of the ongoing ImmuneRACE study and from 950 to 1,500 subjects provided by 6 global collaborators. Sample metadata almost always included a de-identified subject ID, COVID-19 status, age in years and sex. Where available, HLA class I and class II types were obtained from metadata supplied by the sample provider rather than from assay-based typing. The paper as a whole reports these results and caveats: The amount of clinical and demographic metadata varied by source and participant and was provided uncurated.

This clone was seen just once. The specificity of this receptor is unknown. Qualities for individual bases were not recorded, and no much larger clone is one base off. The immunoSEQ Assay, a bias-controlled multiplex PCR, was used to amplify TCRbeta CDR3 regions from genomic DNA. The paper's data handling went like this. Nucleated cell counts per sample were estimated from amplification of reference gene primers within the assay. To quantify the absolute abundance of each unique TCRbeta CDR3 rearrangement, sequence reads were collapsed and filtered. For each sample, productive Simpson clonality was calculated by taking the square root of Simpson's diversity index across productive rearrangements. TCRdb obtained this table from immuneACCESS and retained in-frame rearrangements with V and J assigned. These tables miss some clones; where compared with another copy, unresolved V genes account for less than half of the shortfall, and the remainder is unexplained. D and trimming come from the DNA, and the V and J calls and clone size come from that table. This sample is represented by some 56,000 clones; 86% of them were singletons. In total, the top ten clones hold approximately 23% of the sample.

Whole blood was collected in K2EDTA tubes by collaborating institutions according to the institutions' own protocols. Collaborator samples were shipped for TCRbeta analysis as frozen whole blood, isolated PBMCs, or DNA extracted from either sample type. The sequenced sample was peripheral blood. The receptor was derived from an elderly woman with acute or convalescent COVID-19.

The bases are TGCGCCAGCAGCCGCTCGAGTCTAGCCTTTGAGCAGTTCTTC. This codes for CASSRSSLAFEQFF. The rearranged chain carries TRBV4-1 and TRBJ2-1; possibly the D gene is TRBD2, per 5 matching bases. The CDR1 and CDR2 encoded by the germline V gene are MGHRA and YSYEKL. From its cysteine to its phenylalanine, the CDR3 spans 14 amino acids. The only DNA kept is the CDR3, 42 bases in frame from the first base. At the junction V is shortened by 4 bases and J by 9 bases, with 16 bases in between.